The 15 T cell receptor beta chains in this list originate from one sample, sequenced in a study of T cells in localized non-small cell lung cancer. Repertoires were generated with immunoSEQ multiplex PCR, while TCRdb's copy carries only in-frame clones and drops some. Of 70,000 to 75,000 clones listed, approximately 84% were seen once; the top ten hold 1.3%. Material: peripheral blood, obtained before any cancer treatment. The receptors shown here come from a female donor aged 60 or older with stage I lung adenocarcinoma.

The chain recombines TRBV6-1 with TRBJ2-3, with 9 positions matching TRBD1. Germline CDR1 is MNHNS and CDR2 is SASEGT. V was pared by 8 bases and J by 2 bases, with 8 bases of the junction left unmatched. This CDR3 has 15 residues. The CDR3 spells CASSSGTGITDTQYF. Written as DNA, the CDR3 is TGTGCCAGCTCCTCCGGGACAGGGATCACAGATACGCAGTATTTT.

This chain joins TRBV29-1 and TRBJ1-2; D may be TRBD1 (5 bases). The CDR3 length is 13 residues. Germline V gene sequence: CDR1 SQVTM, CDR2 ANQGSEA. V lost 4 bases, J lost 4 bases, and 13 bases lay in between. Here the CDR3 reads CSVVTGVSYGYTF. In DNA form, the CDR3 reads TGCAGCGTTGTTACAGGTGTTAGCTATGGCTACACCTTC.

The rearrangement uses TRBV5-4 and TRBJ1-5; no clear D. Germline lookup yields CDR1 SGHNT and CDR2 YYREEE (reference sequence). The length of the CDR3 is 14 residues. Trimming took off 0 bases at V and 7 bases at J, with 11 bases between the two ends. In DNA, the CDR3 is TGTGCCAGCAGCTTGGCCCGCAGCCTGCAGCCCCAGCATTTT. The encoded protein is CASSLARSLQPQHF.

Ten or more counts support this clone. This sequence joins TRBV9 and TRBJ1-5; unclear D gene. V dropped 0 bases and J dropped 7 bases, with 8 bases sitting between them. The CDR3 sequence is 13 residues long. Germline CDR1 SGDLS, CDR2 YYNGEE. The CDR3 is CASSVDWNQPQHF. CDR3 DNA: TGTGCCAGCAGCGTAGACTGGAACCAGCCCCAGCATTTT.

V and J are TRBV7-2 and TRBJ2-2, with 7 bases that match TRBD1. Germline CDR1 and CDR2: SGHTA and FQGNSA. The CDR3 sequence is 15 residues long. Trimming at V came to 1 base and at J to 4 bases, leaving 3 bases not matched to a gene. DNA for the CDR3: TGTGCCAGCAGCTTAGTGGCAGGGGGCACCGGGGAGCTGTTTTTT. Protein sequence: CASSLVAGGTGELFF.

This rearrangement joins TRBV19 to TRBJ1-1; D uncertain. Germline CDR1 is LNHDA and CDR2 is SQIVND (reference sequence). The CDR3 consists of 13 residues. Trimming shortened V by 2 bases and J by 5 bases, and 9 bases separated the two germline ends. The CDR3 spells CASSIKWGTEAFF. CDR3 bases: TGTGCCAGTAGTATAAAATGGGGAACTGAAGCTTTCTTT.

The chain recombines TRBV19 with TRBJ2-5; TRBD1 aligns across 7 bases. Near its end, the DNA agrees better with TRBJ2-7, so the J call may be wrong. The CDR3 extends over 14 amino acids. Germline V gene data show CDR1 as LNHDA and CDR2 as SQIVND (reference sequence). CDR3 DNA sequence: TGTGCCAGTAGTTTCGCCGGGACAGTCTACGAGCAGTACTTC. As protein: CASSFAGTVYEQYF.

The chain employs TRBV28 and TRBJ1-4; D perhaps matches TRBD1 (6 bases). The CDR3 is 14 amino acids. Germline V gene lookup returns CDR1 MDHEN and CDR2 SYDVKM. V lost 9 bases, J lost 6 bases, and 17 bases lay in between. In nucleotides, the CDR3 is TGTGCCAGTCGCCGGGGGCAGGGTGATGAAAAACTGTTTTTT. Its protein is CASRRGQGDEKLFF.

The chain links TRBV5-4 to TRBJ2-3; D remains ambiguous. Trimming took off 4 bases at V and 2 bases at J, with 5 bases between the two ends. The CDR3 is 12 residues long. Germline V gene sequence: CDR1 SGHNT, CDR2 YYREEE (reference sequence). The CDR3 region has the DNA TGTGCCAGCAGCCTAGACACAGATACGCAGTATTTT. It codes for CASSLDTDTQYF.

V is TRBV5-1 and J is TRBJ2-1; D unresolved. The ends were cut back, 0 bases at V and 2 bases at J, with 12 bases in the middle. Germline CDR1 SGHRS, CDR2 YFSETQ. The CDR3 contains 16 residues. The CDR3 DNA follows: TGCGCCAGCAGCTTGGCACCGCCAGCACCCTACAATGAGCAGTTCTTC. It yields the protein CASSLAPPAPYNEQFF.

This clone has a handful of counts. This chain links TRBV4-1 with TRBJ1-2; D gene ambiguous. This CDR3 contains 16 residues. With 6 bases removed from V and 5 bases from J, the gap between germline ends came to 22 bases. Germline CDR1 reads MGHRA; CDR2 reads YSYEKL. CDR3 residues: CASSRELTTDGYGYTF. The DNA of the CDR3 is TGCGCCAGCAGTCGAGAGCTGACGACGGACGGATATGGCTACACCTTC.

The CDR3 reads CASSRTSTYEQYF. CDR3 bases: TGTGCCAGCTCAAGGACTAGCACCTACGAGCAGTACTTC. The gene calls are TRBV18 and TRBJ2-7; TRBD2 matches at 8 bases. In germline, CDR1 is KGHSH, CDR2 LQKENI. CDR3 length equals 13 residues. Losses at the gene ends were 5 bases for V and 2 bases for J; bases not matched to a gene: 2. Based on the CDR3 plus reference TRBV18 and TRBJ2-7, the full variable domain is NAGVMQNPRHLVRRRGQEARLRCSPMKGHSHVYWYRQLPEEGLKFMVYLQKENIIDESGMPKERFSAEFPKEGPSILRIQQVVRGDSAAYFCASSRTSTYEQYFGPGTRLTVT.

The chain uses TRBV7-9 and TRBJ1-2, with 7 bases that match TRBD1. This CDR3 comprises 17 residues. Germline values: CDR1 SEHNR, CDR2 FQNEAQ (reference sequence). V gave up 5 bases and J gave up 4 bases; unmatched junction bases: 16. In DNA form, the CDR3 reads TGTGCCAGCAGCGACAAGGGGGCTCACCCAAAGGGCTATGGCTACACCTTC. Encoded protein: CASSDKGAHPKGYGYTF.

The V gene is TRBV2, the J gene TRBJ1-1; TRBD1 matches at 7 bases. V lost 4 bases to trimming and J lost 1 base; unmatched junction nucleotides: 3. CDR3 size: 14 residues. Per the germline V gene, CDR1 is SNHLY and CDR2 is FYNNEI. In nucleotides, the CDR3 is TGTGCCAGCAGTGTCGACAGGGCGAACACTGAAGCTTTCTTT. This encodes CASSVDRANTEAFF.

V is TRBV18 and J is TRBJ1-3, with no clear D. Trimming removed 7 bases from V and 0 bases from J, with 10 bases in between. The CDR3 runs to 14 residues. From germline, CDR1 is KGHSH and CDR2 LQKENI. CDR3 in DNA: TGTGCCAGCTTAACAGTGAACTCTGGAAACACCATATATTTT. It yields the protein CASLTVNSGNTIYF. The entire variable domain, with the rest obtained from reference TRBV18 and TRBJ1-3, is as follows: NAGVMQNPRHLVRRRGQEARLRCSPMKGHSHVYWYRQLPEEGLKFMVYLQKENIIDESGMPKERFSAEFPKEGPSILRIQQVVRGDSAAYFCASLTVNSGNTIYFGEGSWLTVV.